These T cell receptor beta chains were read from a single sample in a study of cytomegalovirus exposure and HLA in healthy donors. Repertoires were generated with immunoSEQ multiplex PCR, while TCRdb's copy carries only in-frame clones and drops some. The repertoire holds under 200,000 clones, with around 80% as singletons. The material sequenced was PBMCs. The origin of the receptors is a male donor in good health and CMV-seronegative. The CDR3 runs from the conserved cysteine through the conserved F or W. D genes are given only for firm matches. Expanded clones are given a class, and other clones once, few, many or no size at all.

v_gene,j_gene,d_gene,abundance,CDR3nt,CDR3aa
TRBV7-2,TRBJ2-7,TRBD1,.,TGTGCCAGCAGCCCCAGGGGGAGTCACGAGCAGTACTTC,CASSPRGSHEQYF
TRBV7-9,TRBJ1-5,.,.,TGTGCCAGCAGCCAGACAGCGCCGGGGGATCAGCCCCAGCATTTT,CASSQTAPGDQPQHF
TRBV30,TRBJ2-7,.,.,TGTGCCGGTACCGGGACACACTACGAGCAGTACTTC,CAGTGTHYEQYF
TRBV6-6,TRBJ1-5,.,.,TGTGCCAGCAGTTTGGGGGGGGATTTAAAGCCCCAGCATTTT,CASSLGGDLKPQHF
TRBV19,TRBJ1-5,TRBD1,.,TGTGCCAGTAGTATAGGCTCCACAGGGGAACAGCCCCAGCATTTT,CASSIGSTGEQPQHF
TRBV5-4,TRBJ1-6,.,.,TGTGCCAGCGGGGCTGAAACGTATTCACCCCTCCACTTT,CASGAETYSPLHF
TRBV27,TRBJ2-7,TRBD1,.,TGTGCCAGCAGCTCCGCCAGGGACAGGGCCAGCGAGCAGTACTTC,CASSSARDRASEQYF
TRBV9,TRBJ2-1,.,.,TGTGCCAGCGGTAGGGGGTTGGGCAATGAGCAGTTCTTC,CASGRGLGNEQFF
TRBV7-7,TRBJ1-5,.,.,TGTGCCAGCAGCGAACACTGGGGCCAGGCCGCTCAGCCCCAGCATTTT,CASSEHWGQAAQPQHF
TRBV28,TRBJ1-6,.,once,TGTGCCAGCACCGAGAATTCACCCCTCCACTTT,CASTENSPLHF
TRBV6-5,TRBJ2-1,.,few,TGTGCCAGCAGTGACAGGAGTGAGCAGTTCTTC,CASSDRSEQFF
TRBV2,TRBJ2-1,.,.,TGTGCCAGCAGTGAAGTCTTGGTAGCCAATGAGCAGTTCTTC,CASSEVLVANEQFF
TRBV7-3,TRBJ2-1,TRBD2,.,TGTGCCAGCAGCTTAAGTAGCGGGAGCTTCGAGCAGTTCTTC,CASSLSSGSFEQFF
TRBV25-1,TRBJ2-7,TRBD1,.,TGTGCCAGCAGTGGCCGGGACAGGGCCTACGAGCAGTACTTC,CASSGRDRAYEQYF